These 10 T cell receptor beta chains were all obtained from the same sample, sequenced in a study of blood T cell repertoires in COVID-19. Only in-frame clones appear in the TCRdb table, and some are missing; sequencing was by immunoSEQ multiplex PCR. The data show 26,000 or so clones, around 87% seen once. Sequencing was performed on peripheral blood. The receptors shown here come from a human donor in a cohort sampled during active COVID-19. The donor label of this sample is uncertain.

The chain joins TRBV7-9 to TRBJ1-6; D uncertain. The CDR3 is 12 amino acids. The V gene's germline CDR1 is SEHNR and CDR2 FQNEAQ (reference sequence). The V and J ends lost 5 bases and 10 bases respectively, with 9 bases between them. For the CDR3, the DNA is TGTGCCAGCAGCCTGGCTGGCTCACCCCTCCACTTT. Protein: CASSLAGSPLHF. Full variable domain (outside the CDR3, taken from reference TRBV7-9 and TRBJ1-6): DTGVSQNPRHKITKRGQNVTFRCDPISEHNRLYWYRQTLGQGPEFLTYFQNEAQLEKSRLLSDRFSAERPKGSFSTLEIQRTEQGDSAMYLCASSLAGSPLHFGNGTRLTVT.

The rearrangement joins TRBV19 to TRBJ1-6, with D perhaps TRBD1 (6 bases). In germline, CDR1 is LNHDA, CDR2 SQIVND (reference sequence). V was clipped by 2 bases and J by 0 bases, with 14 bases between them. This CDR3 spans 18 amino acids. The CDR3 nucleotides are TGTGCCAGTAGTATACGGAGGACAGCGAGCTCCTATAATTCACCCCTCCACTTT. Encoded protein: CASSIRRTASSYNSPLHF.

The chain carries TRBV27 and TRBJ2-7, with D perhaps TRBD1 (5 bases). The V end was cut by 5 bases, the J end by 3 bases, with 20 bases between. Germline V CDR1 and CDR2: MNHEY, SMNVEV (reference sequence). This CDR3 is 16 amino acids long. The CDR3 DNA reads TGTGCCAGCAGTATTAACGTCGGCCCTCAGGGCTACGAGCAGTACTTC. Amino acids: CASSINVGPQGYEQYF.

V and J are TRBV15 and TRBJ1-3, with D possibly TRBD1 on 6 matching bases. The CDR3 runs 17 residues. Germline loops: CDR1 LNHNV, CDR2 YYDKDF (reference sequence). Trimming pared 3 bases from V and 0 bases from J, leaving 15 bases between. The CDR3 DNA reads TGTGCCACCAGCAGTGGGGGGCGGGAGAGCTCTGGAAACACCATATATTTT. It codes for CATSSGGRESSGNTIYF.

The rearrangement uses TRBV10-3 and TRBJ2-2; 9 bases fit TRBD1. The CDR3 consists of 16 residues. Per the germline V gene, CDR1 is ENHRY and CDR2 is SYGVKD. V shed 0 bases and J 4 bases; nucleotides not matched to a gene: 3. The CDR3 coding sequence is TGTGCCATCAGTGAGTCGGGACAGGGTTCCACCGGGGAGCTGTTTTTT. It specifies CAISESGQGSTGELFF.

The V gene is TRBV2, the J gene TRBJ2-3, with 10 bases lining up with TRBD1. The junction had 5 bases not matched to a gene; V was cut back by 5 bases and J by 9 bases. The CDR3 consists of 13 residues. CDR1 is SNHLY and CDR2 is FYNNEI in the germline V gene. The CDR3 DNA reads TGTGCCAGCAGTCCCGGGACAGGGGACACGCAGTATTTT. The encoded protein is CASSPGTGDTQYF.

The chain employs TRBV6-1 and TRBJ2-1; 10 bases fit TRBD1. The V and J ends lost 0 bases and 10 bases, in that order; junction bases with no gene match: 6. The CDR3 contains 15 residues. The germline gives CDR1 MNHNS, CDR2 SASEGT. CDR3 sequence reads: CASSEAGQGLWEQFF. The CDR3 nucleotides read TGTGCCAGCAGTGAAGCGGGACAGGGGCTATGGGAGCAGTTCTTC.

This clone counts as medium-sized. The chain carries TRBV28 and TRBJ1-2; perhaps TRBD1 as D (6 bases). V was pared by 6 bases and J by 8 bases, with 13 bases between. The CDR3 has 12 residues. Germline CDR1 MDHEN, CDR2 SYDVKM. CDR3 DNA sequence: TGTGCCAGCAGACCCGGGACATTCGGCTACACCTTC. This translates into CASRPGTFGYTF.

CDR3 nucleotide sequence: TGTGCCTGCCACGGAGGGAGCTATAATTCACCCCTCCACTTT. Amino acids: CACHGGSYNSPLHF. The chain is built from TRBV30 and TRBJ1-6, with D unclear. The CDR3 has 14 residues. Germline assignment: CDR1 GTSNPN and CDR2 SVGIG (reference sequence). Trimming cost V 6 bases and J 3 bases, with 12 bases left between them.

The chain carries TRBV9 and TRBJ1-2; TRBD1 matches at 7 bases. The CDR3 is 15 residues long. V lost 0 bases, J lost 8 bases, and 10 bases stayed unmatched. The germline gives CDR1 SGDLS, CDR2 YYNGEE. CDR3 protein: CASSVEGQSWAGYTF. The CDR3 DNA follows: TGTGCCAGCAGCGTAGAGGGACAGTCTTGGGCGGGCTACACCTTC.